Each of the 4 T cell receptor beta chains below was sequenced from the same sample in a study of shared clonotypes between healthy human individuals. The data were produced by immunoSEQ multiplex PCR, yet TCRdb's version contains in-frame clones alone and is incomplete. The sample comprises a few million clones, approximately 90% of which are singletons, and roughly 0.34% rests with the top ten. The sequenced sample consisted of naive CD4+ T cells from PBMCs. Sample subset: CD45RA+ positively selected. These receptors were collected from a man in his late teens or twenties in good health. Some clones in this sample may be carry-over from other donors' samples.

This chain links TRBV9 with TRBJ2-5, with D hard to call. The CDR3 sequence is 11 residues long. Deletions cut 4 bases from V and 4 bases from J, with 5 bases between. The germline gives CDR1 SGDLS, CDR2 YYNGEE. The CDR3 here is CASSSGETQYF. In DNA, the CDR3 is TGTGCCAGCAGCTCAGGAGAGACCCAGTACTTC.

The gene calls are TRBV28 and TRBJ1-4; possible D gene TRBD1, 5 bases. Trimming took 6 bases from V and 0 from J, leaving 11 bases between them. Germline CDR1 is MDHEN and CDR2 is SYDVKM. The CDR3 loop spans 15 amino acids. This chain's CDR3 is CASSRGAPTNEKLFF. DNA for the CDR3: TGTGCCAGCAGCCGAGGGGCGCCAACTAATGAAAAACTGTTTTTT. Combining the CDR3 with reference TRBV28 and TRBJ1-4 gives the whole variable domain DVKVTQSSRYLVKRTGEKVFLECVQDMDHENMFWYRQDPGLGLRLIYFSYDVKMKEKGDIPEGYSVSREKKERFSLILESASTNQTSMYLCASSRGAPTNEKLFFGSGTQLSVL.

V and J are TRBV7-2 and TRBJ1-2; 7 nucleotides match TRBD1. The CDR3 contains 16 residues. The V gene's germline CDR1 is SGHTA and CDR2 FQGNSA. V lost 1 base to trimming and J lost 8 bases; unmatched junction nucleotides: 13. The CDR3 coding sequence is TGTGCCAGCAGCTTAGGGCGACAGGGTTTAGGTTCGGGCTACACCTTC. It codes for CASSLGRQGLGSGYTF.

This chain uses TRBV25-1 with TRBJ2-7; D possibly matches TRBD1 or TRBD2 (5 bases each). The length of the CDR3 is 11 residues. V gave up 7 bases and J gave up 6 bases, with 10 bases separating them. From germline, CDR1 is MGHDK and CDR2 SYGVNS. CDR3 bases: TGTGCCAGCAACTATGGGACCGAGCAGTACTTC. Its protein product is CASNYGTEQYF.